The clone carrying this T cell receptor beta chain was seen only a few times. Its antigen is as yet unknown. These data belong to a study of beta chain features in type 1 diabetes. Study background: Taken together, all samples contributed approximately 110 million examined sorted cells.

Cells sorted by CD45RO/CCR7/CD25/CD127/CD95/CD27 comprised CD4+ naive, central memory, regulatory and stem cell-like memory cells. All sorted populations exceeded 95% purity. Isolated RNA was reverse transcribed in full, so expressed TCRB transcripts were sequenced. The table came from immunoSEQ multiplex PCR; TCRdb's copy has only in-frame clones and leaves some out. Of around 360,000 clones in the sample, over 9.5% were seen once. CDR3 length: 16 amino acids. Germline V gene data show CDR1 as SQVTM and CDR2 as ANQGSEA. Regarding the study as a whole: A pattern of fewer insertions and more deletions at VDJ junctions was seen in type 1 diabetes patients. Across all four CD4+ subsets, people with type 1 diabetes showed modestly shorter TCRB CDR3s.

This receptor was taken from a woman younger than 35 with type 1 diabetes. The sequenced sample was naive CD4+ T cells from blood. The chain recombines TRBV29-1 with TRBJ2-5, with TRBD2 matching over 7 bases. Judging by the DNA end, TRBJ2-7 fits better; the J call may be wrong. The DNA for the CDR3 is TGCAGCGTTGATCTTCGGGGAGGGCAGGGTCGTTACGAGCAGTACTTC. Protein sequence: CSVDLRGGQGRYEQYF.